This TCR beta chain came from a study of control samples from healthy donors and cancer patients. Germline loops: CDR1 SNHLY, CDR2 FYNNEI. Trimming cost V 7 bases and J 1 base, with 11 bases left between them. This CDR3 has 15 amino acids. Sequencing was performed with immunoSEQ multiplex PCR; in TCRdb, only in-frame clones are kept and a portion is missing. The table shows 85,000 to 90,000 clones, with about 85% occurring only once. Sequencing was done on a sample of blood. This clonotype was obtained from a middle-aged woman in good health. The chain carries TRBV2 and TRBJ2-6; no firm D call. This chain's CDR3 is CASNKVRSGANVLTF. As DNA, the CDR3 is TGTGCCAGCAATAAGGTTAGGTCTGGGGCCAACGTCCTGACTTTC.